The entry that follows covers one T cell receptor (beta chain) sequence. The antigen is not known. This entry comes from a study of cytomegalovirus exposure and HLA in healthy donors. Study details: In an earlier analysis, around 120 million unique TCR beta sequences were found from 150 million to 200 million T cells. Broader study findings: Usually a TCR sequence was rare, but some public TCRs were found in many donors.

Amplification used 60 Vbeta primers and 13 Jbeta primers. TCRdb's table, derived via immunoSEQ multiplex PCR, lists solely in-frame clones and lacks some. Found here are about 100,000 clones, roughly 85% of them singletons; the top ten hold 3% to 4%. The CDR3 spans 16 residues. Trimming removed 6 bases at V and 5 bases at J, with 22 bases between. Germline V gene sequence: CDR1 KGHSH, CDR2 LQKENI. This TCR was sampled from a man aged 30-40 years in good health and CMV-seronegative. The J gene is TRBJ2-5, the V gene TRBV18; D might be TRBD1 (7 bases). What was sequenced was PBMCs. The CDR3: CASSPTVNRGGETQYF. Here the CDR3 DNA reads TGTGCCAGCTCGCCAACGGTTAACAGGGGAGGTGAGACCCAGTACTTC.